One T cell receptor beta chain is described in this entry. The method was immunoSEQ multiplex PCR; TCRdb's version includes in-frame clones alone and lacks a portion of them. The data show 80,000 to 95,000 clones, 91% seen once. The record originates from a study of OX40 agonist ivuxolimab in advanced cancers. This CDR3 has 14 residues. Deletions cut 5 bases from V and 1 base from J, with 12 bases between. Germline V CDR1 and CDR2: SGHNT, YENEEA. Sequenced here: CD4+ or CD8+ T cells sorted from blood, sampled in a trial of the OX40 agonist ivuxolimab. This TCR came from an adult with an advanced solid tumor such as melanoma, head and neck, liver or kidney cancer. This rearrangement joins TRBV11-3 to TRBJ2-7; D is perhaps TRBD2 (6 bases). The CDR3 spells CASSNGGISYEQYF. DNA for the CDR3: TGTGCCAGCAGCAACGGGGGAATATCCTACGAGCAGTACTTC.